These 26 T cell receptor beta chains originate from one sample sequenced in a study of blood T cell dynamics during melanoma immunotherapy. Assay used: immunoSEQ multiplex PCR; TCRdb lists only in-frame clones, some missing. The sample has 3,000 to 4,500 clones, around 96% seen once. The sample's time point: week 3, after first cycle of checkpoint inhibitor. The sequenced sample was effector memory CD8+ T cells from blood, obtained from a patient treated with checkpoint blockade. These receptors originate from a human donor with melanoma.

V is TRBV6-1 and J is TRBJ2-2, with D unresolved. Germline CDR1 and CDR2: MNHNS and SASEGT. CDR3 length: 11 amino acids. Trimming stripped 5 bases from V and 9 bases from J, with 7 bases between. CDR3 nucleotide sequence: TGTGCCAGCAGTTCCGAGAGGGAGCTGTTTTTT. Translating it yields CASSSERELFF.

The chain employs TRBV27 and TRBJ2-6; D not resolved. V lost 8 bases, J lost 0 bases, and 11 bases lay in between. CDR1 and CDR2 from the germline V gene are MNHEY and SMNVEV (reference sequence). The length of the CDR3 is 15 residues. The CDR3 coding sequence is TGTGCCAGCGGTTACCGAGGCTCTGGGGCCAACGTCCTGACTTTC. It yields the protein CASGYRGSGANVLTF. The whole variable domain, filled in from reference TRBV27 and TRBJ2-6, reads EAQVTQNPRYLITVTGKKLTVTCSQNMNHEYMSWYRQDPGLGLRQIYYSMNVEVTDKGDVPEGYKVSRKEKRNFPLILESPSPNQTSLYFCASGYRGSGANVLTFGAGSRLTVL.

The V call is TRBV11-2, the J call TRBJ1-2, with D tentatively TRBD1 (5 bases). The CDR3 is made up of 14 amino acids. The germline gives CDR1 SGHAT, CDR2 FQNNGV. V dropped 1 base and J dropped 10 bases, with 16 bases sitting between them. Here the CDR3 reads CASSLVPWDGFYTF. The CDR3, as DNA: TGTGCCAGCAGCTTAGTTCCTTGGGACGGATTCTACACCTTC. Variable domain in full (rest from reference TRBV11-2 and TRBJ1-2): EAGVAQSPRYKIIEKRQSVAFWCNPISGHATLYWYQQILGQGPKLLIQFQNNGVVDDSQLPKDRFSAERLKGVDSTLKIQPAKLEDSAVYLCASSLVPWDGFYTFGSGTRLTVV.

V and J are TRBV28 and TRBJ2-7; weak D call: TRBD1 (6 bases). The CDR3 runs to 14 residues. Trimming removed 10 bases from V and 0 bases from J, with 16 bases in between. The V gene's germline CDR1 is MDHEN and CDR2 SYDVKM. The CDR3 DNA is TGTGCCACTTCCGGACAGCAGAGCTCCTACGAGCAGTACTTC. Its translation: CATSGQQSSYEQYF.

This clone was found once. The rearrangement links TRBV9 to TRBJ2-7, with 8 nucleotides matching TRBD1. Germline CDR1 and CDR2: SGDLS and YYNGEE. V lost 3 bases, J lost 3 bases, and 11 bases stayed unmatched. The CDR3 runs 16 residues. The CDR3 sequence is CASSEGSGTGIYEQYF. CDR3 DNA: TGTGCCAGCAGCGAAGGATCCGGGACAGGAATCTACGAGCAGTACTTC.

The chain has TRBV6-4 and TRBJ1-2; no firm D call. The germline gives CDR1 MRHNA, CDR2 SNTAGT. The CDR3 spans 14 residues. Trimming shortened V by 2 bases and J by 2 bases, and 9 bases separated the two germline ends. Here the CDR3 reads CASSDTGPNYGYTF. DNA for the CDR3: TGTGCCAGCAGTGACACGGGCCCGAACTATGGCTACACCTTC.

For the CDR3, the DNA is TGTGCCAGTAGTGGGCACTCTAGCGGGAGCGAATCCTACGAGCAGTACTTC. Translating it yields CASSGHSSGSESYEQYF. The chain employs TRBV19 and TRBJ2-5, with 10 bases fitting TRBD2. The J call may be in error: the DNA end matches TRBJ2-7 better. CDR1 and CDR2 (germline): LNHDA, SQIVND (reference sequence). This CDR3 region has 17 residues.

This clone was recorded once. This chain links TRBV15 with TRBJ2-2; TRBD1 aligns across 9 bases. Per the germline V gene, CDR1 is LNHNV and CDR2 is YYDKDF (reference sequence). The CDR3 sequence is 19 residues long. The V segment lost 1 base and the J segment 3 bases; nucleotides outside the gene matches: 12. DNA of the CDR3: TGTGCCACCAGCAGAGGGGGACAGGGATTTAACCTGGACACCGGGGAGCTGTTTTTT. This gives the protein CATSRGGQGFNLDTGELFF.

This chain joins TRBV4-3 and TRBJ1-1, with unresolved D. There are 15 residues in the CDR3. Germline lookup yields CDR1 LGHNA and CDR2 YSLEER. Trimming removed 0 bases from V and 2 bases from J, with 10 bases in between. The CDR3 loop reads CASSQDQGRNTEAFF. CDR3 coding DNA: TGCGCCAGCAGCCAAGATCAAGGCAGAAACACTGAAGCTTTCTTT.

This chain uses TRBV4-3 with TRBJ1-1; 7 bases are shared with TRBD1. V shed 1 base, J shed 6 bases, and the junction held 5 bases outside the gene matches. Germline V lookup: CDR1 LGHNA, CDR2 YSLEER. The CDR3 runs 14 residues. CDR3 residues: CASSQVLTGPEAFF. The CDR3 nucleotides read TGCGCCAGCAGCCAAGTTTTGACAGGGCCTGAAGCTTTCTTT.

This chain connects TRBV5-5 to TRBJ2-7; D is unresolved. This CDR3 region has 14 residues. Trimming cost V 0 bases and J 0 bases, with 7 bases left between them. The germline CDR1 and CDR2 sequences are SGHKS and YYEKEE (reference sequence). DNA of the CDR3: TGTGCCAGCAGCTTGGAAGGCTACTCCTACGAGCAGTACTTC. It specifies CASSLEGYSYEQYF.

V and J are TRBV5-1 and TRBJ2-1; 10 positions match TRBD1. V lost 0 bases, J lost 8 bases, and 11 bases stayed unmatched. Germline V gives CDR1 SGHRS, CDR2 YFSETQ. CDR3 size: 17 residues. The CDR3 protein is CASSLGPRDRGVYEQFF. The CDR3 bases are TGCGCCAGCAGCTTGGGACCCCGGGACAGGGGTGTCTATGAGCAGTTCTTC.

The chain has TRBV18 and TRBJ2-1; 7 nucleotides align to TRBD2. This CDR3 region has 15 residues. The germline V gene encodes CDR1 KGHSH and CDR2 LQKENI. V gave up 6 bases and J gave up 8 bases; unmatched junction bases: 13. The CDR3 loop is CASSFRGRLGDEQFF. CDR3 bases: TGTGCCAGCTCTTTCCGCGGGAGATTGGGGGATGAGCAGTTCTTC.

The chain recombines TRBV29-1 with TRBJ2-7, with a tentative D call TRBD2 (5 bases). Germline CDR1 and CDR2: SQVTM and ANQGSEA. The V end lost 5 bases, the J end lost 1 base, and 12 bases lay between the germline ends. The CDR3 has 13 residues. The CDR3 DNA follows: TGCAGCGTTCTCGAGGGTAGATCCTACGAGCAGTACTTC. It codes for CSVLEGRSYEQYF.

In DNA, the CDR3 is TGTGCCAGCAGTGAATTGGGGACCTATGGCTACACCTTC. Protein sequence: CASSELGTYGYTF. This rearrangement joins TRBV2 to TRBJ1-2, with TRBD1 as a possible D gene (5 bases). Deletions cut 2 bases from V and 4 bases from J, with 8 bases between. The V gene's germline CDR1 is SNHLY and CDR2 FYNNEI. This CDR3 is built from 13 residues.

The rearrangement links TRBV28 to TRBJ2-1, with 9 bases fitting TRBD2. The CDR3 is made up of 18 amino acids. CDR1 MDHEN and CDR2 SYDVKM come from the germline V gene. The trim removed 6 bases at V and 0 bases at J, leaving 12 bases unmatched. The CDR3 DNA reads TGTGCCAGCAGCTCTCGGGGTAGCGGGAGAGGCTCCTACAATGAGCAGTTCTTC. Residues: CASSSRGSGRGSYNEQFF. The full variable domain, in which reference TRBV28 and TRBJ2-1 provide the parts outside the CDR3, is DVKVTQSSRYLVKRTGEKVFLECVQDMDHENMFWYRQDPGLGLRLIYFSYDVKMKEKGDIPEGYSVSREKKERFSLILESASTNQTSMYLCASSSRGSGRGSYNEQFFGPGTRLTVL.

The gene calls are TRBV2 and TRBJ2-2, with D maybe TRBD1 (5 bases). Germline V CDR1 and CDR2: SNHLY, FYNNEI. The length of the CDR3 is 16 residues. The V end lost 2 bases, the J end lost 1 base, and 11 bases lay between the germline ends. The CDR3 sequence: CASSEFQGGNTGELFF. CDR3 coding DNA: TGTGCCAGCAGTGAATTTCAGGGCGGGAACACCGGGGAGCTGTTTTTT.

V is TRBV19 and J is TRBJ2-1, with 8 bases that match TRBD1. The CDR3 loop spans 16 amino acids. V gave up 5 bases and J gave up 8 bases; unmatched junction bases: 14. The V gene's germline CDR1 is LNHDA and CDR2 SQIVND (reference sequence). This CDR3 is CASSRTGQGAWYEQFF. CDR3 DNA sequence: TGTGCCAGTAGTCGAACTGGGCAGGGGGCCTGGTATGAGCAGTTCTTC.

The chain uses TRBV6-1 and TRBJ2-7, with D perhaps matching TRBD1 (6 bases). V shed 3 bases and J shed 4 bases, with 13 bases lying between them. Germline V lookup: CDR1 MNHNS, CDR2 SASEGT. The CDR3 has 14 residues. The CDR3 spells CASSDFGQWYEQYF. DNA of the CDR3: TGTGCCAGCAGTGATTTTGGACAGTGGTACGAGCAGTACTTC.

The gene calls are TRBV4-2 and TRBJ2-2; the D is unclear. The CDR3 is made up of 16 amino acids. Germline V gene sequence: CDR1 LGHNA, CDR2 YNFKEQ. V lost 1 base and J lost 0, with 9 bases in between. The CDR3 spells CASSQVKNSNTGELFF. The CDR3, as DNA: TGTGCCAGCAGCCAAGTCAAGAACTCGAACACCGGGGAGCTGTTTTTT.

The chain joins TRBV14 to TRBJ2-4; D is unresolved. This CDR3 is 15 amino acids long. Per germline, CDR1 SGHDN and CDR2 FVKESK. V shed 4 bases and J shed 1 base, with 11 bases lying between them. The DNA of the CDR3 is TGTGCCAGCAGCCTCTCAGGATCGGCCAAAAACATTCAGTACTTC. Its protein product is CASSLSGSAKNIQYF.

The chain carries TRBV6-5 and TRBJ1-4; D is undetermined. V gave up 0 bases and J gave up 4 bases, with 9 bases separating them. The CDR3 spans 15 residues. CDR1 and CDR2 (germline): MNHEY, SVGAGI. In nucleotides, the CDR3 is TGTGCCAGCAGTTACTCTCCTAACATTAATGAAAAACTGTTTTTT. Residues: CASSYSPNINEKLFF.

The rearrangement joins TRBV5-1 to TRBJ1-6, with D unresolved. Germline V gives CDR1 SGHRS, CDR2 YFSETQ. The CDR3 contains 12 residues. Deletions cut 0 bases from V and 14 bases from J, with 9 bases between. The CDR3 loop is CASSLDGVSLHF. The CDR3 coding sequence is TGCGCCAGCAGCTTGGACGGGGTATCCCTCCACTTT.

The chain combines TRBV5-4 with TRBJ2-5; D remains unclear. The DNA matches TRBJ2-7 better at its end, which makes the J call doubtful. The CDR3 contains 12 residues. Germline CDR1 SGHNT, CDR2 YYREEE (reference sequence). The CDR3 loop reads CASSLGVHEQYF. The CDR3 nucleotides are TGTGCCAGCAGCTTGGGGGTCCACGAGCAGTACTTC.

The chain uses TRBV21-1 and TRBJ1-1; TRBD1 reflects the table's D call only, with no check against the DNA. TRBV21-1 is noted as a pseudogene. The CDR3 contains 15 residues. The CDR3 nucleotides are TGTGCCAGCAGCAAAGGGGGACAGGGAGACACTGAAGCTTTCTTT. This gives the protein CASSKGGQGDTEAFF.

The CDR3: CASKPGQGIRETQYF. DNA of the CDR3: TGTGCCAGCAAGCCTGGGCAGGGAATAAGAGAGACCCAGTACTTC. V gene TRBV2 combines with J gene TRBJ2-5, with D possibly matching TRBD1 (5 bases). This CDR3 is built from 15 residues. The germline V and J ends were trimmed by 7 bases and 4 bases, with 19 bases remaining between them. The V gene's germline CDR1 is SNHLY and CDR2 FYNNEI.